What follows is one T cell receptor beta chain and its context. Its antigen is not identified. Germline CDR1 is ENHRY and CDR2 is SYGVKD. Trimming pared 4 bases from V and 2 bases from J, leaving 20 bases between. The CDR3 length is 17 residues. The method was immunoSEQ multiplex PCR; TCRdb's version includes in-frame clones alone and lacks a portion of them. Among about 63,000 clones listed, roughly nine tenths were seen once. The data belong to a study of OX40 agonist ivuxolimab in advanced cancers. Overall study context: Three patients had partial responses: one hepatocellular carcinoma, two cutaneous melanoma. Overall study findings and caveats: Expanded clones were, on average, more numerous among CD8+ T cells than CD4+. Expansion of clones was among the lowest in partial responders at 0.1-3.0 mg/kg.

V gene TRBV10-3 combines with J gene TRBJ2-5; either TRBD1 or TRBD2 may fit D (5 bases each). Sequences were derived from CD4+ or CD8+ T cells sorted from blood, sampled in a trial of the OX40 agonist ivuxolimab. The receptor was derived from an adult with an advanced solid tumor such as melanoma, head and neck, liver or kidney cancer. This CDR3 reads CAISGGVAADLQETQYF. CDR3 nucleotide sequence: TGTGCCATCAGTGGAGGGGTAGCAGCGGACCTACAAGAGACCCAGTACTTC.